Listed below are T cell receptor beta chains from one sample, sequenced in a study of OX40 agonist ivuxolimab in advanced cancers. Sequencing used immunoSEQ multiplex PCR; TCRdb keeps in-frame clones, though not all of them. The sample shows tens of thousands of clones, 87% of them seen only once. The sequences come from CD4+ or CD8+ T cells sorted from blood, collected in a trial of the OX40 agonist ivuxolimab. These receptors all stem from an adult with an advanced solid tumor such as melanoma, head and neck, liver or kidney cancer. Both conserved end residues are part of each CDR3. Clone size is given for some rows only: seen once, a few or many times, or a class if the clone is expanded.

V,J,size,CDR3
TRBV10-3,TRBJ1-5,once,CAIKNNQPQHF
TRBV7-2,TRBJ2-1,.,CASSLGVSVVYEQFF
TRBV10-3,TRBJ2-5,.,CATKAGSQETQYF
TRBV5-3,TRBJ2-2,once,CARSPKQGSESGELFF
TRBV5-1,TRBJ2-5,.,CASSLMPEETQYF
TRBV7-2,TRBJ1-1,.,CASSLKTQGIGKAFF
TRBV6-6,TRBJ1-5,.,CASGRWQSEPQHF
TRBV9,TRBJ2-5,.,CASSVGQSVETQYF
TRBV5-5,TRBJ1-6,.,CASSLARVNNSPLHF
TRBV6-5,TRBJ1-3,.,CASSPDRFSGNTIYF
TRBV5-1,TRBJ1-6,.,CASSLEISSYNSPLHF
TRBV6-5,TRBJ1-1,once,CASTSGRGQARFF
TRBV7-6,TRBJ2-1,.,CASSPGLAGVSSYNEQFF
TRBV18,TRBJ2-6,.,CASSPGTGGRGANVLTF
TRBV6-4,TRBJ2-3,few,CASRGTSGHEGYF
TRBV14,TRBJ1-3,.,CASSQDRGFSGNTIYF
TRBV6-1,TRBJ2-5,.,CASSRRGVGETQYF
TRBV19,TRBJ1-3,once,CASSIISRDSGNTIYF
TRBV9,TRBJ1-2,.,CASSVDAQRYGYTF
TRBV10-3,TRBJ2-2,.,CAISVDRGRAGVNTGELFF
TRBV27,TRBJ1-1,once,CASSLARTDTEAFF
TRBV7-9,TRBJ2-1,.,CASSQSPGVEQFF
TRBV11-2,TRBJ1-6,few,CASSGSGTGGKSPLHF
TRBV18,TRBJ1-3,.,CASSPLGQGLISGNTIYF
TRBV6-1,TRBJ1-1,.,CASSEQRWAFF
TRBV7-9,TRBJ1-4,.,CASSPDRFNEKLFF
TRBV4-2,TRBJ1-6,.,CASSQETLVNSPLHF
TRBV21-1,TRBJ2-2,once,CASSLGTVGTGELFF
TRBV7-7,TRBJ1-1,.,CASSLVGEVNTEAFF
TRBV9,TRBJ2-7,once,CASSVGLAGTYEQYF
TRBV6-5,TRBJ2-7,.,CASSEGGGRREQYF
TRBV5-5,TRBJ1-1,.,CASSLTLKNTEAFF
TRBV6-5,TRBJ1-3,.,CASSLQGGGNTIYF